This T cell receptor (beta chain) stems from a study of blood T cell repertoires in COVID-19. The wider study: Material from acute and convalescent COVID-19 was sourced from the United States, Italy and Spain. PBMCs, B-cell-depleted T cells, or T cells were the source of the cDNA or gDNA that made up the material.

J lost 7 bases, V lost 2 bases, and 15 bases had no gene match. CDR1 is SGHRS, CDR2 YFSETQ, per germline. The CDR3 sequence is 19 residues long. Source study methods: Amplification with reference gene primers provided the estimates of nucleated cell counts. Assay used: immunoSEQ multiplex PCR; TCRdb lists only in-frame clones, some missing. V and J calls and clone size are copied from that table; D and trimming were computed from the DNA. The data hold fewer than 450,000 clones, with more than 75% observed a single time. The clonotype originates from a young woman who had recovered from COVID-19. V usage is TRBV5-1 and J usage is TRBJ2-1; 13 positions agree with TRBD2. The sample consisted of peripheral blood. The CDR3 reads CASSFPKAGLAGVVNEQFF. The CDR3 DNA is TGCGCCAGCAGCTTCCCCAAAGCTGGACTAGCGGGAGTAGTAAATGAGCAGTTCTTC.